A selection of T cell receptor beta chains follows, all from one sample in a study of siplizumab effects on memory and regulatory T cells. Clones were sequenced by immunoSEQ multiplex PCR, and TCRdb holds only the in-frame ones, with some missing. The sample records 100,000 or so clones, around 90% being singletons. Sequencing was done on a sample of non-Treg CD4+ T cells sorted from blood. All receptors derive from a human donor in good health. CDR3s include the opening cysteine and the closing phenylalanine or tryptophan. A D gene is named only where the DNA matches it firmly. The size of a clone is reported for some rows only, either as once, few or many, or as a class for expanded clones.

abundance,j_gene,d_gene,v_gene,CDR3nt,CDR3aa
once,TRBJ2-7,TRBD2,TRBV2,TGTGCCAGCAGTGATTATCTAGCGGGAGGGCCCGAGCAGTACTTC,CASSDYLAGGPEQYF
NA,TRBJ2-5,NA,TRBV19,TGTGCCAGTAGTGTCGGGCCGAACCAAGAGACCCAGTACTTC,CASSVGPNQETQYF
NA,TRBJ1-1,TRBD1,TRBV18,TGTGCCAGCTCGGGCACAGGGGCCACTGAAGCTTTCTTT,CASSGTGATEAFF
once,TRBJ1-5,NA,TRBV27,TGTGCCAGCAGTAAAGTTATGAGGGAGGGGGGTCAGCCCCAGCATTTT,CASSKVMREGGQPQHF
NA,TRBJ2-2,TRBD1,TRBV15,TGTGCCACCAGCAGAGGAGGACAGGGGCCCGGGGAGCTGTTTTTT,CATSRGGQGPGELFF
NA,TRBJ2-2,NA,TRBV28,TGTGCCAGCAGTTTATTGGGCAGGAGGAACACCGGGGAGCTGTTTTTT,CASSLLGRRNTGELFF
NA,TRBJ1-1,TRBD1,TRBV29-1,TGCAGCGGTCGGGGACAGATGAACACTGAAGCTTTCTTT,CSGRGQMNTEAFF
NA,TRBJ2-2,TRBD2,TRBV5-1,TGCGCCAGCAGTGGGCTAGCGGGAAACACCGGGGAGCTGTTTTTT,CASSGLAGNTGELFF
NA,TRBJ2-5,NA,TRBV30,TGTGCCTGGAGTGTACCTAGAGGGATCGGAGAGACCCAGTACTTC,CAWSVPRGIGETQYF
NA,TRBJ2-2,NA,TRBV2,TGTGCCAGCAGTGACCCTCGGAGTTCCGGGGAGCTGTTTTTT,CASSDPRSSGELFF
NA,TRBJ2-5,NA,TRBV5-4,TGTGCCAGCAGCTTGGTGGGGACCCCGGAGACCCAGTACTTC,CASSLVGTPETQYF
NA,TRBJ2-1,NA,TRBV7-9,TGTGCCAGCAGCTTAGCGTGGCATGCTGAGCAGTTCTTC,CASSLAWHAEQFF
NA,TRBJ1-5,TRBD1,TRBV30,TGTGCCTGGGGGAGACAGGGCCCCCAGCCCCAGCATTTT,CAWGRQGPQPQHF
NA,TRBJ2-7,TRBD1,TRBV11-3,TGTGCCAGCAGCCTTCGGACAGGGCCCGGGGCCTACGAGCAGTACTTC,CASSLRTGPGAYEQYF
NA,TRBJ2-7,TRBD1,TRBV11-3,TGTGCCAGCAGCGCGACAGGGTCCCACGAGCAGTACTTC,CASSATGSHEQYF
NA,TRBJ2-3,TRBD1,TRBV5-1,TGCGCCAGCAGCTGGGGACAGGACACAGATACGCAGTATTTT,CASSWGQDTDTQYF
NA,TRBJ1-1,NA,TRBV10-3,TGTGCCATCCAAAGGGGGGGTGAAGCTTTCTTT,CAIQRGGEAFF
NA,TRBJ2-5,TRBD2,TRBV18,TGTGCCAGCTCACCACCCACTAGCGGGGGCCGAGAGACCCAGTACTTC,CASSPPTSGGRETQYF
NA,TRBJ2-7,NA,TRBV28,TGTGCCAGCAGTCGCCGGGGGACAGTGTCCTACGAGCAGTACTTC,CASSRRGTVSYEQYF
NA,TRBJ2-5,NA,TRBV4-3,TGCGCCAGCAGCCACGGGTTAGGAGGGGGAGAGACCCAGTACTTC,CASSHGLGGGETQYF
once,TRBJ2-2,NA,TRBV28,TGTGCCAGCATCGCTTGGTCGTCCGGGGAGCTGTTTTTT,CASIAWSSGELFF
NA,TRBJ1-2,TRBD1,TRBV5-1,TGCGCCAGCAGCGAGCCTTTACAGGGGAAGAGGGCTAACTATGGCTACACCTTC,CASSEPLQGKRANYGYTF
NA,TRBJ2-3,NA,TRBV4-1,TGCGCCAGCAGAGGAGTGGCGGGGCGTGATACGCAGTATTTT,CASRGVAGRDTQYF
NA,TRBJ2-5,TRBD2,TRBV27,TGTGCCAGCAGACCTGTAGCGGGAGGGTTCCAAGAGACCCAGTACTTC,CASRPVAGGFQETQYF
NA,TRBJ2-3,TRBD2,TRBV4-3,TGCGCCAGCAGCCACACAAGCGGGACGGCAGATACGCAGTATTTT,CASSHTSGTADTQYF
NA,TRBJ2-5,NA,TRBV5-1,TGCGCCAGCAGCTTGGACAGGGTCGGAGAGACCCAGTACTTC,CASSLDRVGETQYF
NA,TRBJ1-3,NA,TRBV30,TGTGCCTGGAGTGTACTTGGGCAGGGACGCTCTGGAAACACCATATATTTT,CAWSVLGQGRSGNTIYF
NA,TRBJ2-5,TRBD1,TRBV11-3,TGTGCCAGCAGCCCCGGACAGGGAATCGTCTCCCAAGAGACCCAGTACTTC,CASSPGQGIVSQETQYF
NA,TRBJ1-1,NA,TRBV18,TGTGCCAGCTCACCACTAACTACAGGGAGTGCTGAAGCTTTCTTT,CASSPLTTGSAEAFF
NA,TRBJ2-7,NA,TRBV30,TGTGCCTGGAGTGTGGGCAGTTTCTACGAGCAGTACTTC,CAWSVGSFYEQYF
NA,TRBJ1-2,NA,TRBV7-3,TGTGCCAGCAGCTTGGTGGGCGGTGATGGCTACACCTTC,CASSLVGGDGYTF
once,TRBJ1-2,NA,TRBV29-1,TGCAGCGTTGAAGAGGTTCGGGGGCAAGGCTACACCTTC,CSVEEVRGQGYTF
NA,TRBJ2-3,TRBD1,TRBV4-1,TGCGCCAGCAGCCAAGACGAGGGGACAGTGAGCACAGATACGCAGTATTTT,CASSQDEGTVSTDTQYF
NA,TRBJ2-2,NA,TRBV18,TGTGCCAGCTCACCAGGGAACCTGGAGACCGGGGAGCTGTTTTTT,CASSPGNLETGELFF
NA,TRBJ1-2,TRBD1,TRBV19,TGTGCCAGTAGTGGAGAACTCCGGGACAGAAACTATGGCTACACCTTC,CASSGELRDRNYGYTF
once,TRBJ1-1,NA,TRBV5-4,TGTGCCAGCAGCTTGGAAAGGGGGAAGAACACTGAAGCTTTCTTT,CASSLERGKNTEAFF
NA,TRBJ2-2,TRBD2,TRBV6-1,TGTGCCAGCAGTGAAGCGGGAGGGTGGACCACCGGGGAGCTGTTTTTT,CASSEAGGWTTGELFF
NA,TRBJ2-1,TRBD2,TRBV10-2,TGCGCCATGCGACTAGCGGGAAACAATGAGCAGTTCTTC,CAMRLAGNNEQFF
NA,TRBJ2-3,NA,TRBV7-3,TGTGCCAGCAGCCATTCCGGAACTCACACAGATACGCAGTATTTT,CASSHSGTHTDTQYF
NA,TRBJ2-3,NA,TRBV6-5,TGTGCCAGCAATCGCGGAGGGCCAGATACGCAGTATTTT,CASNRGGPDTQYF
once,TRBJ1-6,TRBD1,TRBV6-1,TGTGCCAGCAGTGAACGACAGGGGCAAAGCTCACCCCTCCACTTT,CASSERQGQSSPLHF
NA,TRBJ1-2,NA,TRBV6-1,TGTGCCAGCAGTGATGGCGGTGGAGGAAGGGTCGGCTATGGCTACACCTTC,CASSDGGGGRVGYGYTF
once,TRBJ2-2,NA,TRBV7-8,TGTGCCAGCAGCTTTCTCCGCCCGAACACCGGGGAGCTGTTTTTT,CASSFLRPNTGELFF
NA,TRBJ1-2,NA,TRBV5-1,TGCGCCAGCAGCTCGCAGGGAGGGGGTGGCTACACCTTC,CASSSQGGGGYTF
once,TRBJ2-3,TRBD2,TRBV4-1,TGCGCCAGCAGCCCCCGTGGGACTAGCGGGAGTAGTGATACGCAGTATTTT,CASSPRGTSGSSDTQYF
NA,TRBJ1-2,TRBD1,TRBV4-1,TGCGCCAGCAGCCTCAGACTCCGGGACAGGGAATTTTATGGCTACACCTTC,CASSLRLRDREFYGYTF
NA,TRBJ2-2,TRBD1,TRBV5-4,TGTGCCAGCAGCTCAAACAGGGGGCTAACCGGGGAGCTGTTTTTT,CASSSNRGLTGELFF
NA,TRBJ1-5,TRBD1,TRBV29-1,TGCAGCATGGGACAGGAAAGGTTCAATCAGCCCCAGCATTTT,CSMGQERFNQPQHF
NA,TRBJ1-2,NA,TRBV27,TGTGCCAGCAGTCCCCTCGGAGGTAGGGGCTACACCTTC,CASSPLGGRGYTF